This TCR beta chain was captured by sequencing in a study of monozygotic twins with inflammatory bowel disease. General observations from the study: Distinct T cell subtypes could not be told apart. People with IBD had fewer clonotypes in common with others than healthy twins did, especially with disease activity.

Turning to this clonotype: The antigen is not known.

TCRdb re-called the 5' RACE reads; one entry per CDR3 protein, DNA not given. The sample has over 350,000 distinct CDR3 sequences, and its top ten clones hold just over 2.5%. No sorting of T cells preceded isolation of total RNA from whole blood. Sequenced input: blood. This TCR came from a human donor with ulcerative colitis or Crohn's disease, or a healthy co-twin of an affected twin (not recorded which).

CDR3 protein: CASSLETGAGANVLTF. The chain recombines TRBV7-2 with TRBJ2-6; the D gene TCRdb calls, TRBD1, cannot be checked with no DNA. Germline values: CDR1 SGHTA, CDR2 FQGNSA. CDR3 length: 16 residues.